This T cell receptor (beta chain) was captured in a study of beta chain features in type 1 diabetes. Across the whole study: Age, gender and cell yields were similar between patients and healthy donors. The study's findings and limits: Over-representation of high TCR-expressing cells was a possible consequence of cDNA sequencing. Sampled from patients, naive, central memory and Treg TCRB repertoires appeared more similar than those sampled from healthy donors.

This CDR3 spans 15 amino acids. Trimming pared 2 bases from V and 8 bases from J, leaving 18 bases between. The germline V gene has CDR1 PRHDT and CDR2 FYEKMQ (reference sequence). Isolation of CD4+ naive, central memory, regulatory and stem cell-like memory cells was achieved by sorting via CD45RO/CCR7/CD25/CD127/CD95/CD27. The whole isolated RNA underwent reverse transcription, so sequencing captured expressed TCRB transcripts. The table came from immunoSEQ multiplex PCR; TCRdb's copy has only in-frame clones and leaves some out. The table records about 620,000 clones, roughly 16% of them present only once. Only a few counts were recorded for this clone. Its antigen remains unknown.

The sample taken for sequencing was naive CD4+ T cells from blood. The rearrangement links TRBV13 to TRBJ1-1; D remains unclear. The TCR comes from a man aged 18-30 years in good health. CDR3 bases: TGTGCCAGCAGCTTACTTACTCTACCTTACGGGGAAGCTTTCTTT. Its translation: CASSLLTLPYGEAFF.